The next 15 T cell receptor beta chains were all read from a single sample in a study of regulatory T cells in long-lasting Graves disease. The time point is: newly diagnosed GD, antithyroid drugs for less than 3 months. Extracted RNA from PBMCs served as the source of the TCR library. HTBI primers from iRepertoire and Arm-PCR of CDR3 regions yielded the TCR beta libraries. Each CDR3 protein is one row after TCRdb ran MiXCR on the multiplex PCR reads. The top ten hold about 20% of the sample, which has hundreds of thousands of distinct CDR3 sequences, roughly 16% seen once. Sequenced material: peripheral blood mononuclear cells (PBMCs), taken at new diagnosis, from a patient treated with antithyroid drugs. These TCRs come from a female donor with Graves disease.

This clonotype was detected many times. The genes are TRBV20-1 and TRBJ1-5; D ambiguous. The CDR3 covers 14 residues. V was shortened by 6 bases and J by 4 bases, with 16 bases between the two germline ends. Germline CDR1 is DFQATT and CDR2 is SNEGSKA (reference sequence). CDR3 loop: CSATPRRGNQPQHF. The CDR3 nucleotides are TGCAGTGCGACCCCCCGGAGAGGTAATCAGCCCCAGCATTTT.

This clonotype was detected ten times or more. The chain has TRBV29-1 and TRBJ1-2; no clear D. The V end was cut by 3 bases, the J end by 6 bases, with 14 bases between. The CDR3 has 13 residues. Per germline, CDR1 SQVTM and CDR2 ANQGSEA. This CDR3 reads CSVDYYDTDGYTF. As DNA, the CDR3 is TGCAGCGTTGACTATTACGATACAGATGGCTACACCTTC.

This clonotype has just a few counts. The chain carries TRBV19 and TRBJ2-1; D might be TRBD2 (6 bases). CDR1 LNHDA and CDR2 SQIVND come from the germline V gene (reference sequence). This CDR3 comprises 15 residues. Trimming left V 6 bases short and J 9 bases short, with 21 bases between. The CDR3 nucleotides are TGTGCCAGTAGCCCCACGCCAGCGGGCCGCACTGAGCAGTTCTTC. Translating it yields CASSPTPAGRTEQFF.

This clonotype was found a few times. This chain uses TRBV7-9 with TRBJ2-5; no definite D call. V dropped 5 bases and J dropped 0 bases, with 7 bases sitting between them. The CDR3 sequence is 13 residues long. The germline V gene encodes CDR1 SEHNR and CDR2 FQNEAQ (reference sequence). CDR3 residues: CASSPTYQETQYF. CDR3 DNA sequence: TGTGCCAGCAGCCCTACGTACCAAGAGACCCAGTACTTC.

The sample holds many counts of this clonotype. This rearrangement joins TRBV13 to TRBJ2-7; TRBD2 agrees at 9 bases. Germline V gene sequence: CDR1 PRHDT, CDR2 FYEKMQ (reference sequence). Trimming removed 6 bases from V and 3 bases from J; junction bases left unmatched: 6. The CDR3 is 14 residues long. CDR3 amino acids: CASSRATSGYEQYF. CDR3 DNA sequence: TGTGCCAGCAGTCGAGCGACTAGCGGCTACGAGCAGTACTTC.

The genes are TRBV4-1 and TRBJ1-1, with D possibly being TRBD1 (6 bases). This CDR3 has 16 residues. Germline loops: CDR1 MGHRA, CDR2 YSYEKL. V was trimmed by 4 bases and J by 2 bases, leaving 17 bases between them. Here the CDR3 reads CASSPVGRGANTEAFF. As DNA, the CDR3 is TGCGCCAGCAGCCCCGTAGGGAGGGGGGCCAACACTGAAGCTTTCTTT.

This clonotype showed up many times. The chain combines TRBV4-1 with TRBJ1-5; D not certain. CDR3 size: 15 residues. CDR1 MGHRA and CDR2 YSYEKL come from the germline V gene. Trimming left V 4 bases short and J 4 bases short, with 14 bases between. This chain's CDR3 is CASSPFPTANQPQHF. For the CDR3, the DNA is TGCGCCAGCAGCCCGTTCCCAACCGCGAATCAGCCCCAGCATTTT.

The table lists this clonotype with many counts. The rearrangement links TRBV6-1 to TRBJ1-5; 9 bases are a match to TRBD1. The germline V gene has CDR1 MNHNS and CDR2 SASEGT. J gave up 6 bases and V 1 base, and 7 bases lay outside the gene matches. The length of the CDR3 is 16 residues. CDR3 in amino acids: CASSEVATGGGQPQHF. CDR3 nucleotide sequence: TGTGCCAGCAGTGAAGTAGCCACAGGGGGCGGTCAGCCCCAGCATTTT.

This clonotype appeared many times. J is TRBJ1-1 and V is TRBV6-1; D is uncertain. CDR3 length: 13 amino acids. Germline-derived CDR1 and CDR2 are MNHNS and SASEGT. V was cut by 2 bases and J by 1 base, with 5 bases left in between. CDR3 sequence: CASSEFKNTEAFF. The CDR3 nucleotides are TGTGCCAGCAGTGAATTTAAGAACACTGAAGCTTTCTTT.

This sequence joins TRBV6-5 and TRBJ1-2; the D is unclear. V gave up 0 bases and J gave up 5 bases, with 13 bases separating them. Germline V CDR1 and CDR2: MNHEY, SVGAGI. The CDR3 is 15 amino acids. The CDR3, as DNA: TGTGCCAGCAGTTACTCACTTTCAGGAGCTTATGGCTACACCTTC. Its protein product is CASSYSLSGAYGYTF.

This clonotype occurred many times. The chain links TRBV7-8 to TRBJ2-2; 7 nucleotides match TRBD2. This CDR3 region has 16 residues. The germline V gene has CDR1 SGHVS and CDR2 FQNEAQ. The junction had 8 bases not matched to a gene; V was cut back by 3 bases and J by 4 bases. CDR3 region: CASSFWTSGTTGELFF. CDR3 bases: TGTGCCAGCAGCTTTTGGACTAGTGGGACCACCGGGGAGCTGTTTTTT.

The chain is built from TRBV4-1 and TRBJ2-7; tentatively, D is TRBD1 (5 bases). The V and J ends lost 0 bases and 4 bases respectively, with 13 bases between them. There are 15 residues in the CDR3. CDR1 and CDR2 (germline): MGHRA, YSYEKL. The CDR3 DNA reads as TGCGCCAGCAGCCAAGACGAGACAGCAAGTTACGAGCAGTACTTC. The encoded protein is CASSQDETASYEQYF.

This clonotype was recorded a few times. The rearrangement uses TRBV6-1 and TRBJ1-1; D is undetermined. Germline-derived CDR1 and CDR2 are MNHNS and SASEGT. The V gene lost 6 bases and the J gene lost 1 base, with 12 bases spanning the gap. The CDR3 spans 14 residues. CDR3 region: CASRFEGPNTEAFF. The CDR3, as DNA: TGTGCCAGCAGATTCGAGGGCCCGAACACTGAAGCTTTCTTT.

The chain carries TRBV5-1 and TRBJ2-7; 9 nucleotides align to TRBD2. Germline values: CDR1 SGHRS, CDR2 YFSETQ. J lost 0 bases, V lost 1 base, and 14 bases had no gene match. CDR3 length: 19 residues. Here the CDR3 reads CASSLTKWASGNSSYEQYF. CDR3 DNA: TGCGCCAGCAGCTTGACGAAGTGGGCTAGCGGGAATAGCTCCTACGAGCAGTACTTC.

This clonotype was seen a handful of times. The chain recombines TRBV12-3 or TRBV12-4 with TRBJ1-5; 7 positions agree with TRBD1. The V segment lost 7 bases and the J segment 4 bases; nucleotides outside the gene matches: 7. The CDR3 is made up of 14 amino acids. The CDR3 here is CASTSGGTNQPQHF. CDR3 bases: TGTGCCAGCACTTCAGGGGGGACGAATCAGCCCCAGCATTTT.